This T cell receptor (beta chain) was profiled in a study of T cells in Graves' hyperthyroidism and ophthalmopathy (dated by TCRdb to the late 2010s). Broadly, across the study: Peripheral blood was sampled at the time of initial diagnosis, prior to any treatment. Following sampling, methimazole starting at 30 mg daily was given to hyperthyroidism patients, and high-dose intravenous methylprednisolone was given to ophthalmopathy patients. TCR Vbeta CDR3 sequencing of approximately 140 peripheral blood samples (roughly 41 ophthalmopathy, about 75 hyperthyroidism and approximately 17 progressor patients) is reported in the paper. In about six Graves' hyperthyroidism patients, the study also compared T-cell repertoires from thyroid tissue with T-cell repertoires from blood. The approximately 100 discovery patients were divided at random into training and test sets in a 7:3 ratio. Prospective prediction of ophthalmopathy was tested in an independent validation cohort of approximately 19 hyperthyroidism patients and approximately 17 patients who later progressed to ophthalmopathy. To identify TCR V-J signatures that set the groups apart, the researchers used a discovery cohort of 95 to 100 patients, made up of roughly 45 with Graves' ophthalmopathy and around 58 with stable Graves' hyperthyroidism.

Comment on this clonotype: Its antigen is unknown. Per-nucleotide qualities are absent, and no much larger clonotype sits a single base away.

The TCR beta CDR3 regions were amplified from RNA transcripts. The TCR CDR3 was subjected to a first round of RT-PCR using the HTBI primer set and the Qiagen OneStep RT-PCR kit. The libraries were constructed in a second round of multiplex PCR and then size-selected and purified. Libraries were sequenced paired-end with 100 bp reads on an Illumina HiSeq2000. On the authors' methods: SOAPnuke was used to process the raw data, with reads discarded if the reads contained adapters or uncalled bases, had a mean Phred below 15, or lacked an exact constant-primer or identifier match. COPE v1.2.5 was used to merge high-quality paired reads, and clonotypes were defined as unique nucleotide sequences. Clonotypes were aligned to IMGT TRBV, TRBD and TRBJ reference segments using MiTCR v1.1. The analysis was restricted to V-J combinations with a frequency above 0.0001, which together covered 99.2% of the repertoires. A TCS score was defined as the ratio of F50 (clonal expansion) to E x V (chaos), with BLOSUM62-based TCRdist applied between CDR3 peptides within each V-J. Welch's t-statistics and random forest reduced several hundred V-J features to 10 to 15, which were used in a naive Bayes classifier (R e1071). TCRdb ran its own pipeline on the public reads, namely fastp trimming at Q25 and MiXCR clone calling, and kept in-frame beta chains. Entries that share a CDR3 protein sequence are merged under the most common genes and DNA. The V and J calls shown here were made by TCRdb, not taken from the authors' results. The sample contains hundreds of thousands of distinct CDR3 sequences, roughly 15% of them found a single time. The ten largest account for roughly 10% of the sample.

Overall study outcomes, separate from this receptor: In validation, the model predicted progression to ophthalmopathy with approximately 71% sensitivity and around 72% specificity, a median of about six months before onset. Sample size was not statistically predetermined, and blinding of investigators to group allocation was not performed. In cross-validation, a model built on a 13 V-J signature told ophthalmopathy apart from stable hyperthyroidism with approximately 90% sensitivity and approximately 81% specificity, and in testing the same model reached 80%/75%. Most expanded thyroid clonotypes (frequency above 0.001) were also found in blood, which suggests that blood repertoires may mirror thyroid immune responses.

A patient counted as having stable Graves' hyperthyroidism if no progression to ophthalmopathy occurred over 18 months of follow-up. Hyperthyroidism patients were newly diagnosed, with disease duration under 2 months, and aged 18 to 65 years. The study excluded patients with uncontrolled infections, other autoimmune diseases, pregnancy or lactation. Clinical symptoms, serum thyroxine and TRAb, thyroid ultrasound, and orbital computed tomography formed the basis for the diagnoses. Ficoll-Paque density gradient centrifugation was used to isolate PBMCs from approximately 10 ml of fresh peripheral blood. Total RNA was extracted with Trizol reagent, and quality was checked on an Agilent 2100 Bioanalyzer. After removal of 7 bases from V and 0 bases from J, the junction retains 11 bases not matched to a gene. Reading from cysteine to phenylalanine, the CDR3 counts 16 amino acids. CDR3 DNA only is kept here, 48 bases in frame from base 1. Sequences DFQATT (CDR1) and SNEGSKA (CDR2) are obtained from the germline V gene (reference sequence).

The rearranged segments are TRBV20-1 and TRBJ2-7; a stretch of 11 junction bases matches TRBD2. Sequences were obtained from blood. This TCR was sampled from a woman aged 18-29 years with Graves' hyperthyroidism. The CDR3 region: CSGGLAGGTFSYEQYF. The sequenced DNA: TGCAGTGGGGGGCTAGCGGGAGGCACATTCTCCTACGAGCAGTACTTC.